The entry below describes one T cell receptor beta chain. This sample was taken from a study of OX40 agonist ivuxolimab in advanced cancers. Germline V CDR1 and CDR2: MDHEN, SYDVKM. The CDR3 runs to 14 residues. V trimming: 8 bases; J trimming: 4 bases; junction bases outside the gene matches: 10. Clones were sequenced by immunoSEQ multiplex PCR, and TCRdb holds only the in-frame ones, with some missing. The sample includes more than 60,000 clones, 83% of them seen just once. The chain combines TRBV28 with TRBJ1-2; TRBD1 agrees at 7 bases. The clonotype was recovered from an adult with an advanced solid tumor such as melanoma, head and neck, liver or kidney cancer. Material: CD4+ or CD8+ T cells sorted from blood, obtained in a trial of the OX40 agonist ivuxolimab. CDR3 DNA: TGTGCCAGCTTCGCACCACAGGGGATCTATGGCTACACCTTC. Translated: CASFAPQGIYGYTF.